The T cell receptor (beta chain) described here comes from a study of human CD8 memory T cell subsets. CDR3 size: 11 residues. Libraries of TCR beta chains were produced by 5' RACE (UMI-labeled). Authors' processing steps: Within each TCR beta library, functional CDR3 beta clonotypes numbered between about 2,600 and 20,000. For each CDR3 protein, TCRdb gives one entry from its re-call of the 5' RACE reads, without DNA. V and J calls and clone size were set by TCRdb, not the authors. The sample has some 5,000 distinct CDR3 sequences; the top ten hold roughly 25%. This chain links TRBV12-3 or TRBV12-4 with TRBJ2-3; checking the TCRdb D call of TRBD1 is not possible without DNA. The source of this sequence is a human donor in good health. Sequences were obtained from CD8+ T cells from PBMCs. The CDR3 region is CASRSQGTQYF.